The clone carrying this T cell receptor beta chain was seen many times. This sample's time point: sample taken at primary tumor resection. Whole RNA, isolated from tumor, nontumor lung or frozen PBMC, was sequenced without prior sorting. The library protocol tagged each TCR cDNA with a unique molecular identifier. TCRdb re-analysed the 5' RACE reads in MiXCR, keeping a single row per CDR3 protein. This sample yields several thousand distinct CDR3 sequences, of which over 5% are seen a single time; 9.2% belongs to the top ten. This entry comes from a study of spatial heterogeneity in lung cancer. In the study overall: Consistent detection of more beta-chain than alpha-chain sequences was observed.

V was clipped by 2 bases and J by 8 bases, with 16 bases between them. The CDR3 has 15 residues. Germline V lookup: CDR1 MNHNY, CDR2 SVGAGI (reference sequence). The sequence derives from a female donor with early-stage non-small cell lung cancer. This rearrangement joins TRBV6-6 to TRBJ2-1, with D possibly being TRBD2 (6 bases). Sequencing was performed on normal lung tissue next to the tumor, taken at surgery. The CDR3 reads CASSYQAGMVYEQFF. CDR3 sequence (DNA): TGTGCCAGCAGTTACCAAGCGGGTATGGTCTATGAGCAGTTCTTC.